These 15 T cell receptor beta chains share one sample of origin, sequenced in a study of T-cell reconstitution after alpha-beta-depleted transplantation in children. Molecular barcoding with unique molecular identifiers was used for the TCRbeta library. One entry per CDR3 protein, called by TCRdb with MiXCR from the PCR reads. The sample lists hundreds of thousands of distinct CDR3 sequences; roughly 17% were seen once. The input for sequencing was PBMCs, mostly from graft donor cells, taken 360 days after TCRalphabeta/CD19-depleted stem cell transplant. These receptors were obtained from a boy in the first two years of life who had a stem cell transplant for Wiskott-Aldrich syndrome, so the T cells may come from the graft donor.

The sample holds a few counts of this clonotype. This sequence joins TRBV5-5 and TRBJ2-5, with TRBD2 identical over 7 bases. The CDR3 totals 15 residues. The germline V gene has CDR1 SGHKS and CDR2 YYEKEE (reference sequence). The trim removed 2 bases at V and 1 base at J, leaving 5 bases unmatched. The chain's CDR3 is CASSFRLAVQETQYF. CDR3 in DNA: TGTGCCAGCAGCTTCAGACTAGCCGTCCAAGAGACCCAGTACTTC.

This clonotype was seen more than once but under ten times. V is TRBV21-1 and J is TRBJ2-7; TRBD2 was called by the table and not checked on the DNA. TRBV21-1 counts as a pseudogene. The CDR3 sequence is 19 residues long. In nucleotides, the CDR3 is TGTGCCAGCAGCAAAGTGCCGGGACTAGCGGGAGAGAACCCCTACGAGCAGTACTTC. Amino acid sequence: CASSKVPGLAGENPYEQYF.

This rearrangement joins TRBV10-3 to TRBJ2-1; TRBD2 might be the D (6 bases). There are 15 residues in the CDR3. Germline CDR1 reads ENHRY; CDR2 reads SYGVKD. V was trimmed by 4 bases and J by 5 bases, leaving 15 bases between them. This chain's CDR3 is CAISGRGLANNEQFF. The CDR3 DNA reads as TGTGCCATCAGTGGAAGGGGACTCGCGAACAATGAGCAGTTCTTC.

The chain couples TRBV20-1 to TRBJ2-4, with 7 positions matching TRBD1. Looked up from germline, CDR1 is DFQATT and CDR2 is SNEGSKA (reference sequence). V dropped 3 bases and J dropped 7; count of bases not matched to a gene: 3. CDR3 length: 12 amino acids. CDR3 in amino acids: CSARDRPNIQYF. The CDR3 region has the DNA TGCAGTGCTAGGGACAGGCCGAACATTCAGTACTTC.

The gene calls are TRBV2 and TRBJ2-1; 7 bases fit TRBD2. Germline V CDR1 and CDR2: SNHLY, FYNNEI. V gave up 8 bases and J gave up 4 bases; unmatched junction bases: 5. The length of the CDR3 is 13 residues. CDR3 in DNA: TGTGCCAGCGGGGAGCGGGGTTACAATGAGCAGTTCTTC. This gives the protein CASGERGYNEQFF. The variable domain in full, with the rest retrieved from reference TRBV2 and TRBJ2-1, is EPEVTQTPSHQVTQMGQEVILRCVPISNHLYFYWYRQILGQKVEFLVSFYNNEISEKSEIFDDQFSVERPDGSNFTLKIRSTKLEDSAMYFCASGERGYNEQFFGPGTRLTVL.

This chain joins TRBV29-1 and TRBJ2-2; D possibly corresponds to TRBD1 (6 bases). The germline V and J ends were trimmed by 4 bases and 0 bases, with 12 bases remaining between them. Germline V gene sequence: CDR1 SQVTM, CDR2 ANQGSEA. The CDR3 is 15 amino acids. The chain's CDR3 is CSVVLDSTNTGELFF. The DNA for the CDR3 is TGCAGCGTTGTTCTGGACAGTACGAACACCGGGGAGCTGTTTTTT.

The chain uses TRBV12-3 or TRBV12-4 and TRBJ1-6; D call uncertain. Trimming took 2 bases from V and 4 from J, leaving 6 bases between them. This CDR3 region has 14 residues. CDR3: CASSLSFYNSPLHF. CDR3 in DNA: TGTGCCAGCAGTTTATCATTTTATAATTCACCCCTCCACTTT.

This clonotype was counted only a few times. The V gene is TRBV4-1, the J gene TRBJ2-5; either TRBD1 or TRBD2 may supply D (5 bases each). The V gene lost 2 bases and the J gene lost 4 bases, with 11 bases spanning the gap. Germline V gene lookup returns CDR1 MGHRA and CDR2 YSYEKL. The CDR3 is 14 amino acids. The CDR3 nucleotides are TGCGCCAGCAGCCAAATCCCAGGGAGAGAGACCCAGTACTTC. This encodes CASSQIPGRETQYF.

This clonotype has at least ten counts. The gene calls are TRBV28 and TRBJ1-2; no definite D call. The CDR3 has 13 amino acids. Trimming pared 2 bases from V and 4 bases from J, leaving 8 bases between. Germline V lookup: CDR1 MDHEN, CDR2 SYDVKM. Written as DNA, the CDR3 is TGTGCCAGCAGTTTAGTGGGTAGCTATGGCTACACCTTC. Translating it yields CASSLVGSYGYTF.

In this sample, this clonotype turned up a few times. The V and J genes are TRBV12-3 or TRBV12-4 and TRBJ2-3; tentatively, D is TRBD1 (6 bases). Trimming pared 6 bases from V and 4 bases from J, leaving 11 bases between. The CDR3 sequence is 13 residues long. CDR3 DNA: TGTGCCAGCAGAATGAACAGGGCAGATACGCAGTATTTT. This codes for CASRMNRADTQYF.

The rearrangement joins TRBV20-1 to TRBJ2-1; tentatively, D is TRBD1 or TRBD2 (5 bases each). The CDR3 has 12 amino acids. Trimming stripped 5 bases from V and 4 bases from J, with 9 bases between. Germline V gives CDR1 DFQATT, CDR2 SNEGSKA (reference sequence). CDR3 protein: CSAWDLYNEQFF. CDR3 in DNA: TGCAGTGCTTGGGACCTTTACAATGAGCAGTTCTTC.

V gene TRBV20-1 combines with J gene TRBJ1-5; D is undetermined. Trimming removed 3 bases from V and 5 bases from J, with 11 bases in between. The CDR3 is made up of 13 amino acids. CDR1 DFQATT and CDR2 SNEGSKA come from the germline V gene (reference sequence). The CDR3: CSASKPNYQPQHF. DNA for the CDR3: TGCAGTGCTAGTAAGCCTAATTATCAGCCCCAGCATTTT.

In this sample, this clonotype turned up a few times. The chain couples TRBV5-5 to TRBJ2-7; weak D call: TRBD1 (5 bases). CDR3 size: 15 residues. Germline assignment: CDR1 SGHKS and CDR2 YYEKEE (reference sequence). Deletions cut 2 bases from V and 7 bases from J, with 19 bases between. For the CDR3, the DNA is TGTGCCAGCAGCTTAGACAGTATTCCCCCTAGTGAGCAGTACTTC. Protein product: CASSLDSIPPSEQYF.

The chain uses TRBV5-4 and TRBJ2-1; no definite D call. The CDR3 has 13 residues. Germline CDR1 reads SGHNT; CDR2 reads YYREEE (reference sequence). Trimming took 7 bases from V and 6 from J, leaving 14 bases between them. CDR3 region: CASFVARSNEQFF. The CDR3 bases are TGTGCCAGCTTCGTGGCCAGGTCCAATGAGCAGTTCTTC. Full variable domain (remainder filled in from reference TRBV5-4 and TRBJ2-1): ETGVTQSPTHLIKTRGQQVTLRCSSQSGHNTVSWYQQALGQGPQFIFQYYREEENGRGNFPPRFSGLQFPNYSSELNVNALELDDSALYLCASFVARSNEQFFGPGTRLTVL.

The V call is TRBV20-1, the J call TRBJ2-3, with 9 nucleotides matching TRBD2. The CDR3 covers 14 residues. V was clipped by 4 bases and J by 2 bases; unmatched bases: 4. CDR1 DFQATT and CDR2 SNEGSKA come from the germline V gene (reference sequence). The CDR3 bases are TGCAGTGCTACCTCTAGCGGGATCACAGATACGCAGTATTTT. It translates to CSATSSGITDTQYF.